This T cell receptor (beta chain) was identified in a study of response to subunit inactivated influenza vaccine. This clonotype was seen a handful of times. Between the trimmed V and J ends, which lost 2 bases and 4 bases, there was a span of 12 bases. Germline CDR1 reads SGHRS; CDR2 reads YFSETQ. The CDR3 sequence is 14 residues long. Each CDR3 protein gets one entry after TCRdb re-called the RT-PCR reads with MiXCR. The repertoire holds roughly 520,000 distinct CDR3 sequences, with 25% as singletons. The sample consisted of CD4+ T cells sorted from PBMCs, taken 5 days after vaccination. The J gene is TRBJ1-1, the V gene TRBV5-1, with a weak D call TRBD1 (5 bases). The clonotype comes from a man aged 50 to 60 who received an inactivated influenza vaccine. The CDR3 DNA is TGCGCCAGCAGCTTAACGGCAGGGACCACTGAAGCTTTCTTT. Its translation: CASSLTAGTTEAFF. The whole variable domain, remainder taken from reference TRBV5-1 and TRBJ1-1, is KAGVTQTPRYLIKTRGQQVTLSCSPISGHRSVSWYQQTPGQGLQFLFEYFSETQRNKGNFPGRFSGRQFSNSRSEMNVSTLELGDSALYLCASSLTAGTTEAFFGQGTRLTVV.